This TCR beta chain appears in the sequencing data of a study of T cells after yellow fever vaccination. The germline V gene has CDR1 SGHDT and CDR2 YYEEEE. Trimming pared 1 base from V and 4 bases from J, leaving 11 bases between. This CDR3 region has 14 residues. UMIs and a universal primer site were added when TCR cDNA was made by 5'RACE template switching. TCRdb processed the 5' RACE reads anew with MiXCR; each CDR3 protein has one entry. The data hold hundreds of thousands of distinct CDR3 sequences, with 9% to 15% observed a single time. The receptor comes from a man aged 25 to 40 who received the YFV17D yellow fever vaccine. V is TRBV5-6 and J is TRBJ1-2; D unclear. The specimen comprised PBMCs, sampled on the day of the yellow fever booster vaccination. The CDR3 reads CASSLRQTIYGYTF. CDR3 sequence (DNA): TGTGCCAGCAGCTTGAGGCAGACTATCTATGGCTACACCTTC.